This T cell receptor beta chain was captured by sequencing in a study of blood T cell repertoires in COVID-19. CDR1 and CDR2 from the germline V gene are MNHEY and SMNVEV (reference sequence). With 3 bases removed from V and 4 bases from J, the gap between germline ends came to 9 bases. The CDR3 has 13 residues. Clones were sequenced by immunoSEQ multiplex PCR, and TCRdb holds only the in-frame ones, with some missing. The sample yields roughly 50,000 clones, 90% seen once. The sample comprised peripheral blood. The chain is built from TRBV27 and TRBJ1-2; no clear D. The TCR was taken from a man aged 70 or older with acute or convalescent COVID-19. In nucleotides, the CDR3 is TGTGCCAGCAGTTTGGCCGAGGGCTATGGCTACACCTTC. Translating gives CASSLAEGYGYTF.